This entry features one T cell receptor (beta chain) sequence. Its antigen is undetermined. The data stem from a study of T cell clonotyping in hematopoietic cell transplantation. Notes on the study in general: Broader posttransplant TCR repertoire diversity was predicted by graft donor and pretransplant recipient Inverse Simpson Index values. Recipient TCR diversity dropped after transplant; expanded clonotypes rose from day 30 to 180. At the given depth, recipient repertoires were over 95% de novo clonotypes.

Sequencing used immunoSEQ multiplex PCR; TCRdb keeps in-frame clones, though not all of them. This table has approximately 4,100 clones, 85% to 95% appearing once. Blood collection times were about day -28 and days 30, 100, 180 posttransplant. The length of the CDR3 is 15 residues. V was pared by 3 bases and J by 8 bases, with 19 bases between. CDR1 and CDR2 from the germline V gene are SNHLY and FYNNEI. The specimen was PBMCs, collected 30 days after allogeneic stem cell transplant. The chain employs TRBV2 and TRBJ1-2, with TRBD1 as a possible D gene (6 bases). This clonotype was sampled from a male patient between 45 and 60 years old who had an allogeneic stem cell transplant from a related donor, so the T cells may come from the graft donor. Some clones in this sample may be carry-over from other donors' samples. The CDR3 DNA follows: TGTGCCAGCAGTGAGGGACATCTCACCGACCTAGGCTACACCTTC. Residues: CASSEGHLTDLGYTF.